One TCR beta chain is described in this entry. Its cognate antigen is unknown. V was clipped by 4 bases and J by 6 bases; unmatched bases: 9. The CDR3 totals 15 residues. The germline V gene has CDR1 SGHRS and CDR2 YFSETQ. This sample is drawn from a study of shared clonotypes between healthy human individuals. Overall study results and limits: Read depth was anticipated to influence clonotype sharing among donors.

CD8 memory pooled CD45RO+ cells and CCR7-negative CD45RA+ TemRA cells. Measured with immunoSEQ multiplex PCR; TCRdb has only the in-frame clones, and not every one. The repertoire holds about 380,000 clones, with approximately 97% as singletons. This chain joins TRBV5-1 and TRBJ2-3; 9 bases agree with TRBD1. Sample: memory CD8+ T cells sorted from blood. The sample's subset: CD45RO+ cells pooled with CCR7-negative TemRA cells. The source is a young man in good health. CDR3 DNA sequence: TGCGCCAGCAGCCGAACAGGGGGCGCAGGGGATACGCAGTATTTT. Encoded protein: CASSRTGGAGDTQYF. The whole variable domain, remainder taken from reference TRBV5-1 and TRBJ2-3, is KAGVTQTPRYLIKTRGQQVTLSCSPISGHRSVSWYQQTPGQGLQFLFEYFSETQRNKGNFPGRFSGRQFSNSRSEMNVSTLELGDSALYLCASSRTGGAGDTQYFGPGTRLTVL.